This T cell receptor beta chain came from a study of human T cells and chemical hapten exposure. Study details: For sensitization, 2% DPC was applied to an approximately 2 cm by approximately 2 cm patch of upper inner arm skin. General study points: Expanded TCRs were compared with controls, and the expanded TCRs formed significantly more large CDR3 similarity clusters.

TCRdb analysed the RACE reads with MiXCR anew, one entry per CDR3 protein. The sample lists more than 75,000 distinct CDR3 sequences, approximately 9.3% occurring once. Time point reported: patch test 2, 6 weeks after DPC sensitization. Treatment here: therapeutic diphenylcyclopropenone sensitization with weekly scalp DPC. Ahead of each patch test application, blood was drawn. Turning to this clonotype: The target antigen is unknown.

The CDR3 loop spans 14 amino acids. The trim removed 7 bases at V and 6 bases at J, leaving 7 bases unmatched. The clonotype originates from a woman in her thirties or forties with alopecia areata. Some clones in this sample may be carry-over from other donors' samples. The material was whole blood, obtained in connection with sensitization to the hapten diphenylcyclopropenone (DPC). The chain recombines TRBV12-3 or TRBV12-4 with TRBJ2-7; the match to TRBD1 covers 12 bases. The CDR3 region is CASKKGQGAGEQYF. The CDR3 DNA reads TGTGCCAGCAAAAAGGGACAGGGGGCTGGCGAGCAGTACTTC.